This passage covers 20 T cell receptor beta chains from one sample sequenced in a study of lymphopenia after photon versus proton radiotherapy. Generated by immunoSEQ multiplex PCR, the TCRdb table keeps only in-frame clones and is missing some. The profile shows roughly 57,000 clones, around 88% of them singletons. The specimen was peripheral blood, collected from a patient treated with photon-based radiotherapy. The source of these receptors is a man between 50 and 59 years old with gastric cancer.

The gene calls are TRBV28 and TRBJ1-5; a weak D match, TRBD1 (5 bases). Germline loops: CDR1 MDHEN, CDR2 SYDVKM. CDR3 length: 14 residues. The V end was cut by 5 bases, the J end by 6 bases, with 14 bases between. CDR3 DNA: TGTGCCAGCAGTCCCTCCCAGGGAACTCAGCCCCAGCATTTT. It translates to CASSPSQGTQPQHF. The entire variable domain, with the rest obtained from reference TRBV28 and TRBJ1-5, is as follows: DVKVTQSSRYLVKRTGEKVFLECVQDMDHENMFWYRQDPGLGLRLIYFSYDVKMKEKGDIPEGYSVSREKKERFSLILESASTNQTSMYLCASSPSQGTQPQHFGDGTRLSIL.

The chain couples TRBV7-2 to TRBJ2-7; a possible D gene is TRBD1 (5 bases). The CDR3 is 15 residues long. Trimming took 5 bases from V and 0 from J, leaving 14 bases between them. The germline CDR1 and CDR2 sequences are SGHTA and FQGNSA. The CDR3 sequence: CASSPQQVSSYEQYF. In DNA form, the CDR3 reads TGTGCCAGCAGCCCACAACAGGTGAGCTCCTACGAGCAGTACTTC.

CDR3 in DNA: TGTGCCAGCAGCTTCGAGGACAGGGGCCCCTACGAGCAGTACTTC. Translating it yields CASSFEDRGPYEQYF. V usage is TRBV5-6 and J usage is TRBJ2-7, with 9 bases lining up with TRBD1. The CDR3 consists of 15 residues. Germline trimming cut 2 bases from V and 2 bases from J; bases unmatched to any gene: 5. CDR1 and CDR2 from the germline V gene are SGHDT and YYEEEE.

The V gene is TRBV18, the J gene TRBJ2-7; 10 bases line up with TRBD2. Germline CDR1 is KGHSH and CDR2 is LQKENI. The CDR3 covers 17 residues. Trimming at V came to 5 bases and at J to 0 bases, leaving 10 bases not matched to a gene. CDR3 sequence: CASSTTSGLLGSYEQYF. In DNA form, the CDR3 reads TGTGCCAGCTCAACGACTAGCGGGCTTCTGGGCTCCTACGAGCAGTACTTC.

The chain combines TRBV6-1 with TRBJ1-4, with D maybe TRBD1 (6 bases). The germline V gene encodes CDR1 MNHNS and CDR2 SASEGT. V was clipped by 3 bases and J by 0 bases, with 14 bases between them. CDR3 length: 17 residues. In DNA, the CDR3 is TGTGCCAGCAGTGAGGCCAGGGGATTTGCAACTAATGAAAAACTGTTTTTT. Its translation is CASSEARGFATNEKLFF.

This clone has more than one count but fewer than ten. This rearrangement joins TRBV10-3 to TRBJ2-1, with 9 nucleotides matching TRBD1. CDR3 size: 12 residues. Germline CDR1 ENHRY, CDR2 SYGVKD. V trimming: 10 bases; J trimming: 8 bases; junction bases outside the gene matches: 6. For the CDR3, the DNA is TGTGCCACTGGGGACAGGGAGGATGAGCAGTTCTTC. It encodes CATGDREDEQFF.

This clone was counted a few times. This chain connects TRBV4-1 to TRBJ1-5; 10 bases agree with TRBD1. This CDR3 comprises 16 residues. The V gene end was trimmed by 3 bases and the J gene end by 6 bases; junction bases not matched to a gene: 8. CDR1 and CDR2 from the germline V gene are MGHRA and YSYEKL. The CDR3 DNA reads as TGCGCCAGCAGCCAGGGACTTGACAGGGGGCCTCAGCCCCAGCATTTT. Translated: CASSQGLDRGPQPQHF.

This clone was found a few times. CDR3 nucleotides: TGTGCCAGCAGCCAGACGGTGAACACTGAAGCTTTCTTT. Amino acid sequence: CASSQTVNTEAFF. The rearrangement uses TRBV7-9 and TRBJ1-1; D is uncertain. Germline V CDR1 and CDR2: SEHNR, FQNEAQ (reference sequence). CDR3 size: 13 residues. The V and J ends lost 5 bases and 0 bases respectively, with 7 bases between them.

The chain has TRBV7-9 and TRBJ2-3; weak D call: TRBD1 (5 bases). There are 15 residues in the CDR3. The germline V gene has CDR1 SEHNR and CDR2 FQNEAQ (reference sequence). V dropped 2 bases and J dropped 4 bases, with 13 bases sitting between them. In nucleotides, the CDR3 is TGTGCCAGCAGCTTAAATCCAGGGCGCGCAGATACGCAGTATTTT. Protein sequence: CASSLNPGRADTQYF.

J is TRBJ1-5 and V is TRBV19; D uncertain. CDR1 is LNHDA, CDR2 SQIVND, per germline (reference sequence). V lost 9 bases and J lost 4, with 13 bases in between. There are 13 residues in the CDR3. The CDR3 here is CASSDAINQPQHF. The CDR3 DNA follows: TGTGCCAGCTCGGACGCCATTAATCAGCCCCAGCATTTT.

This clone is a singleton in its sample. At one end the junction does not follow the germline gene, possibly because of a read error. V is TRBV7-2 and J is TRBJ1-3; the D is unclear. In germline, CDR1 is SGHTA, CDR2 FQGNSA. The CDR3 sequence is 16 residues long. Written as DNA, the CDR3 is TGCGCCAGCAGCCAAGATGTGGGTTCCGCTGGAAACACCATATATTTT. It translates to CASSQDVGSAGNTIYF.

This chain links TRBV7-2 with TRBJ2-7, with D possibly being TRBD2 (6 bases). The CDR3 covers 14 residues. Germline CDR1 SGHTA, CDR2 FQGNSA. V lost 1 base to trimming and J lost 3 bases, with 10 bases between them. The CDR3 DNA is TGTGCCAGCAGCTTAGAGCAGACTAGCTACGAGCAGTACTTC. It translates to CASSLEQTSYEQYF.

J is TRBJ2-3 and V is TRBV12-5; D is undetermined. Deletions cut 9 bases from V and 2 bases from J, with 12 bases between. The CDR3 extends over 13 amino acids. Germline V lookup: CDR1 LGHNT, CDR2 FRNRAP. In DNA, the CDR3 is TGTGCTAGCCCCCCCAGAGCCACAGATACGCAGTATTTT. Protein: CASPPRATDTQYF.

The chain joins TRBV2 to TRBJ1-5, with 7 bases fitting TRBD1. This CDR3 region has 14 residues. V shed 6 bases and J 5 bases; nucleotides not matched to a gene: 7. Germline CDR1 reads SNHLY; CDR2 reads FYNNEI. CDR3 sequence: CASSRDSSYQPQHF. The CDR3 nucleotides read TGTGCCAGCAGCAGGGACAGCAGCTATCAGCCCCAGCATTTT.

The chain recombines TRBV6-5 with TRBJ2-7, with a possible D match to TRBD2 (5 bases). With 0 bases removed from V and 3 bases from J, the gap between germline ends came to 6 bases. This CDR3 spans 13 amino acids. The V gene's germline CDR1 is MNHEY and CDR2 SVGAGI. CDR3 nucleotides: TGTGCCAGCAGTTACTCCCGGGACTACGAGCAGTACTTC. It is translated as CASSYSRDYEQYF.

CDR3 sequence reads: CASSESTSEQYF. CDR3 nucleotides: TGTGCCAGCAGTGAATCCACATCCGAGCAGTACTTC. This rearrangement joins TRBV25-1 to TRBJ2-7; D is unresolved. The germline gives CDR1 MGHDK, CDR2 SYGVNS. The germline V and J ends were trimmed by 1 base and 6 bases, with 7 bases remaining between them. This CDR3 has 12 amino acids.

This rearrangement joins TRBV5-1 to TRBJ2-5; no clear D gene. Trimming stripped 2 bases from V and 1 base from J, with 12 bases between. This CDR3 region has 15 residues. Germline assignment: CDR1 SGHRS and CDR2 YFSETQ. CDR3 coding DNA: TGCGCCAGCAGCTTAACTTCCGTGTCCCAAGAGACCCAGTACTTC. Translating gives CASSLTSVSQETQYF.

The chain recombines TRBV28 with TRBJ1-1; the D is unclear. Germline V gives CDR1 MDHEN, CDR2 SYDVKM. V shed 4 bases and J shed 6 bases, with 9 bases lying between them. The CDR3 runs to 12 residues. The CDR3 here is CASSSPPPEAFF. The CDR3 DNA reads TGTGCCAGCAGTTCCCCTCCGCCTGAAGCTTTCTTT.

This clone came up once. The rearrangement joins TRBV5-6 to TRBJ2-6, with unresolved D. The V and J ends lost 4 bases and 0 bases respectively, with 11 bases between them. The CDR3 is 16 amino acids. Germline CDR1 reads SGHDT; CDR2 reads YYEEEE. The CDR3 DNA is TGTGCCAGCAGCCTCCGGACGATCTCTGGGGCCAACGTCCTGACTTTC. This codes for CASSLRTISGANVLTF.

This chain joins TRBV7-2 and TRBJ2-2, with D uncertain. This CDR3 contains 14 residues. V lost 6 bases and J lost 2, with 10 bases in between. The V gene's germline CDR1 is SGHTA and CDR2 FQGNSA. The chain's CDR3 is CASRPLRNTGELFF. CDR3 nucleotide sequence: TGTGCCAGCAGGCCCCTCCGAAACACCGGGGAGCTGTTTTTT.